This TCR beta chain derives from a study of cytomegalovirus exposure and HLA in healthy donors. Study background: Among the 398 genotyped donors, just over 80% were placed in the Caucasian-associated ancestry cluster.

Trimming cost V 2 bases and J 4 bases, with 8 bases left between them. The germline V gene has CDR1 KGHSH and CDR2 LQKENI. The CDR3 is 13 residues long. Primers: 60 Vbeta forward and 13 Jbeta reverse. Using immunoSEQ multiplex PCR, the repertoire was profiled, and TCRdb retains in-frame clones only, with some absent. The table shows under 150,000 clones, with around three quarters occurring only once. This sequence was found in a woman between 45 and 60 years old in good health and CMV-seronegative. Sequenced sample: PBMCs. The chain joins TRBV18 to TRBJ1-1; D call uncertain. In nucleotides, the CDR3 is TGTGCCAGCTCACCAGAGTGGAGCACTGAAGCTTTCTTT. Translation: CASSPEWSTEAFF.